This T cell receptor (beta chain) was sequenced during a study of shared clonotypes between healthy human individuals (dated by TCRdb to 2020 to 2022). With regard to the full study: A couple of women and a few men aged 18 to 49 years were included in the cohort. For each donor, CD4 naive and CD4 memory were each given three plates, CD8 naive was given two plates, and CD8 memory was given one plate. To estimate repertoire size and how much clonotype sharing occurs between individuals, the study deeply sequenced the blood TCR repertoires of several healthy adults. Libraries were prepared and TCR repertoires were sequenced by different laboratories using diverse techniques, in order to increase sequencing depth and limit assay-specific biases. Leukapheresis yielded between about 0.9 and 10 billion PBMCs per donor.

For the CD8 naive samples, CD45RO-negative cells were positively selected for CCR7, yielding a CD45RA+CCR7+ population from which TemRA cells were excluded. The donors were healthy, HIV-negative adults who had no recently reported acute infections or vaccinations. Every donor was a Caucasian adult residing in Nashville, Tennessee, USA. Blood was obtained by leukapheresis, after which PBMCs were separated by Ficoll-Histopaque density gradient centrifugation and cryopreserved in liquid nitrogen vapor phase. Analytical flow cytometry was used to check the purity and quantity of each magnetically sorted T cell population. Genomic DNA was isolated from every sorted fraction and measured by UV absorbance on a Nanodrop 2000c. A note on this clone: The target of this receptor is not known. Qualities for individual bases were not recorded, and no much larger clone is one base off.

TCR CDR3 regions were amplified from genomic DNA by multiplex PCR using the deep immunoSEQ assay. Genomic DNA extracted from each cell subset was distributed evenly over all wells of several immunoSEQ 96-well plates, and each plate served as one replicate. For sorted subsets, about 200 ng genomic DNA, equal to 25,000 to 35,000 T cell genomes, was loaded into each replicate PCR. The purified libraries were quantified using a Qubit 3.0 fluorometer, sized with a Bioanalyzer 2100, and then quantified again using the KAPA Library Quantification kit. Each immunoSEQ 96-well plate was sequenced on its own single-read 150-cycle Illumina NextSeq 550 flow cell. Per the source publication's procedure: The immunoSEQ output contained only junctional sequences without quality scores, so filtering could not match that applied to full-length reads. Sequences were annotated with PyIR, a Python wrapper for IgBLAST v1.9, using IMGT germline references to assign V/J genes and CDR3. Reads were removed for weak V/J assignments (E-value above 1e-6), missing CDR3, stop codons, out-of-frame junctions, or ambiguous translated residues. A V3J clonotype was defined by an identical inferred V gene, J gene, and CDR3 amino acid sequence. The percentage overlap between two repertoires was calculated by dividing the number of shared unique clonotypes by the size of the smaller repertoire. RTK rarefaction, the Chao1 estimator, and Recon v2.1 estimates of unobserved clonotypes were used to assess repertoire richness. Generation probabilities were computed with OLGA for all TCRbeta clonotypes obtained by the gDNA method from several donors. TCRdb stores this immuneACCESS table with in-frame sequences only. Part of the clones is absent; in the studies checked, under half of the shortfall reflects unresolved V genes, and no reason is known for the rest. That table gives V, J and clone size, and the DNA gave D and trimming. The sample table records about 2,200,000 clones; about 93% of these occur just once. The top ten hold roughly 1.8% of the sample.

The research as a whole found: Even with the large sequencing depth, rarefaction of the sorted-subset datasets indicated that sequencing was incomplete. Based on pairwise subsampling, the degree of clonotype sharing among donors was expected to be affected by sequencing depth. When a handful of donors were compared, the shared fraction of clonotypes was about 5% for naive CD4, over 3% for naive CD8, about 2.5% for memory CD4, and 0.4% for memory CD8. Larger estimated clonotype richness was generally found for naive subsets than for memory subsets. Because the study included a small number of donors, the genetic and exposure-history diversity represented was limited. Higher generation probabilities were observed for clonotypes shared by all four sorted-subset donors than for non-shared clonotypes. Only blood was sampled, and tissue TCR repertoires likely differ from those in blood.

Per the germline V gene, SGDLS is the CDR1 and YYNGEE is the CDR2. The CDR3 holds 16 amino acids from the cysteine to the phenylalanine. Left in the record is the CDR3 DNA by itself, 48 bases read in frame from the first base. Trimming removed 4 bases from V and 7 bases from J, leaving 20 bases between the germline ends. Sequencing was carried out using naive CD8+ T cells from PBMCs. This specimen's cell subset or site label, interpreted: CD45RA+CCR7+. The rearrangement joined TRBV9 to TRBJ1-4; the best D guess is TRBD1, with 5 bases matching. The TCR was taken from a man aged 18 to 30 in good health. Some clones in this sample may be carry-over from other donors' samples. CDR3 loop: CASSLNLRDESEKLFF. The sequence in DNA is TGTGCCAGCAGCCTTAACCTCAGGGACGAGAGTGAAAAACTGTTTTTT. When the CDR3 is completed using the reference TRBV9 and TRBJ1-4 genes on either side, the full variable domain is DSGVTQTPKHLITATGQRVTLRCSPRSGDLSVYWYQQSLDQGLQFLIQYYNGEERAKGNILERFSAQQFPDLHSELNLSSLELGDSALYFCASSLNLRDESEKLFFGSGTQLSVL.